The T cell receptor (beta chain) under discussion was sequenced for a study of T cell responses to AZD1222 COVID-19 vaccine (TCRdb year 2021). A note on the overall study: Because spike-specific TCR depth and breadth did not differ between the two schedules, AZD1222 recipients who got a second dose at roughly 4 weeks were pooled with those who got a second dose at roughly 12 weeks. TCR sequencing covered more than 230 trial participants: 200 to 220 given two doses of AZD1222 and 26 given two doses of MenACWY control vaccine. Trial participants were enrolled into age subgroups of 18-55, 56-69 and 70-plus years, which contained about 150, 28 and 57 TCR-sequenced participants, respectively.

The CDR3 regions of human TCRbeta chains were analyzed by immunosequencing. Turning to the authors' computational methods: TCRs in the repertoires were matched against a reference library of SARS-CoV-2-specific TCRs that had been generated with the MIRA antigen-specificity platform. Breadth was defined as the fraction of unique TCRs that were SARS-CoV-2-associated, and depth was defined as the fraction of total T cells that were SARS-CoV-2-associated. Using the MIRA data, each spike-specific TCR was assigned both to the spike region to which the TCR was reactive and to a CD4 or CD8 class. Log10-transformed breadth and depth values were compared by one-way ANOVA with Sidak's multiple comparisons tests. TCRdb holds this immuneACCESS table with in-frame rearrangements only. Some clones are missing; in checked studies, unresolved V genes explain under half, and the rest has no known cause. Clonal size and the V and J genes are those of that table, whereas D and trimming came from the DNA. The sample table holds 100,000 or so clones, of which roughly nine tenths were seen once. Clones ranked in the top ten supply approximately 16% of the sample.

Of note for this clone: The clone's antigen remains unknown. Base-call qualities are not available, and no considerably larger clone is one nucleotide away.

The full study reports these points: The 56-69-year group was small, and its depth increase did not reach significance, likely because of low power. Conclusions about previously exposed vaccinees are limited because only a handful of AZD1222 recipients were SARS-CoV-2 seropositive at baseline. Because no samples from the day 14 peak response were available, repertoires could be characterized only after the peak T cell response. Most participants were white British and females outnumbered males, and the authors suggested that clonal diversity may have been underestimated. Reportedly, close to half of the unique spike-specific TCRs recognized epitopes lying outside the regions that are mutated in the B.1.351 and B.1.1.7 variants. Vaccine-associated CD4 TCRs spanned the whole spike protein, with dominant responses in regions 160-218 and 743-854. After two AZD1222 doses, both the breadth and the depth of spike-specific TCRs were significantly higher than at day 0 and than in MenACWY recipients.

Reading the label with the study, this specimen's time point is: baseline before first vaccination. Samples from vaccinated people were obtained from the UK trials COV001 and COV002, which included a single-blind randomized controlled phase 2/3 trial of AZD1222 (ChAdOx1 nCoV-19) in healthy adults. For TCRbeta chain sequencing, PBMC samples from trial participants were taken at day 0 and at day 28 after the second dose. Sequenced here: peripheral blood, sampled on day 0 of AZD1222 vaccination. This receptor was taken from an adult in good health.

The CDR3 reads as follows: CASSLGTGQETQYF. At the DNA level, the sequence is TGTGCCAGCAGCCTAGGGACAGGGCAAGAGACCCAGTACTTC. Recombination connected TRBV5-4 to TRBJ2-5; a stretch of 9 junction bases matches TRBD1. From the cysteine up to the phenylalanine, the CDR3 has a length of 14 residues. The DNA shown is the 42-base CDR3, in frame from base 1. Clipping removes 4 bases from V and 2 bases from J, with 3 as the unmatched junction base count. Per the germline V gene (reference sequence), SGHNT is the CDR1 and YYREEE is the CDR2.